The 27 T cell receptor beta chains listed next were all sequenced from one sample in a study of T cells in Graves' hyperthyroidism and ophthalmopathy. TCR beta CDR3 regions were amplified from RNA transcripts. During a first-round RT-PCR of the TCR CDR3, the HTBI primer set was used. TCRdb redid the calling of the multiplex PCR reads with MiXCR, one entry per CDR3 protein. The sample gives some 92,000 distinct CDR3 sequences, around 42% of which show up once; roughly 10% is in the top ten. Source material: peripheral blood or thyroid tissue (not recorded which). The receptor source for this set is a woman in her twenties or thirties with Graves' hyperthyroidism.

This clonotype was counted ten times or more. The rearrangement joins TRBV19 to TRBJ2-2; 7 nucleotides agree with TRBD2. Germline V gene lookup returns CDR1 LNHDA and CDR2 SQIVND (reference sequence). Unmatched junction bases numbered 8, after V lost 11 bases and J lost 2 bases. This CDR3 is built from 14 residues. CDR3 loop: CAVRLAPNTGELFF. As DNA, the CDR3 is TGTGCCGTGAGACTAGCTCCAAACACCGGGGAGCTGTTTTTT.

A few counts support this clonotype. This chain links TRBV6-9 with TRBJ2-7; 8 bases are a match to TRBD1. Germline CDR1 and CDR2: MNHGY and SVAAGI. The length of the CDR3 is 12 residues. CDR3 loop: CATQGQEFEQYV. The CDR3 DNA sequence: TGTGCTACTCAGGGACAGGAGTTCGAGCAGTACGTC.

This clonotype was detected once. This chain joins TRBV2 and TRBJ1-1; D uncertain. Trimming cost V 11 bases and J 2 bases, with 9 bases left between them. CDR3 length: 11 residues. Germline lookup yields CDR1 SNHLY and CDR2 FYNNEI. CDR3 nucleotides: TGTGCCCCGCGCCTTAACACTGAAGCTTTCTTT. This sequence encodes CAPRLNTEAFF.

Comments on this clonotype: This CDR3 is missing its conserved last phenylalanine or tryptophan, likely due to a read error. The chain uses TRBV7-2 and TRBJ2-7, with TRBD2 as a possible D gene (6 bases). This CDR3 comprises 15 residues. The V gene's germline CDR1 is SGHTA and CDR2 FQGNSA. Trimming shortened V by 3 bases and J by 0 bases, and 12 bases separated the two germline ends. The CDR3 reads CASSLEGADSYEQYS. CDR3 sequence (DNA): TGTGCCAGCAGCTTGGAGGGAGCCGACTCCTACGAGCAGTACTCC.

For this clonotype: At one end the junction does not follow the germline gene, possibly because of a read error. This rearrangement joins TRBV10-3 to TRBJ2-5; weak D call: TRBD1 (6 bases). The CDR3 totals 16 residues. Germline CDR1 and CDR2: ENHRY and SYGVKD. The CDR3 loop reads CAISSLFQGTQETQYF. DNA for the CDR3: TGTGCCATCAGCTCCCTCTTTCAAGGGACACAAGAGACGCAGTACTTC.

About this clonotype: Possible read error: a much larger clone is one base away. Given the absence of the conserved phenylalanine or tryptophan at the CDR3 end, a read error is likely. The chain couples TRBV12-3 or TRBV12-4 to TRBJ2-7; D may be TRBD2 (8 bases). The CDR3 loop spans 14 amino acids. Deletions cut 5 bases from V and 7 bases from J, with 18 bases between. In DNA form, the CDR3 reads TGTGCCAGCAGTGAACGGGGGGGACAGCGGGAGCAGTACCTC. It yields the protein CASSERGGQREQYL.

This clonotype was recorded many times. This rearrangement joins TRBV11-2 to TRBJ1-1; D may be TRBD1 (6 bases). Per germline, CDR1 SGHAT and CDR2 FQNNGV. CDR3 size: 16 residues. V was pared by 1 base and J by 4 bases, with 16 bases between. Here the CDR3 reads CASSLGRGRGSTEAFF. For the CDR3, the DNA is TGTGCCAGCAGCTTAGGCCGGGGCAGGGGTAGCACTGAAGCTTTCTTT.

This clonotype was picked up a small number of times. A much more abundant neighbour one base away suggests this may be a read error. The chain combines TRBV5-1 with TRBJ2-5; D gene ambiguous. The CDR3 spans 13 residues. CDR1 SGHRS and CDR2 YFSETQ come from the germline V gene. CDR3 region: CASSGDHQETQCF. As DNA, the CDR3 is TGCGCCAGCAGCGGGGATCACCAAGAGACCCAGTGCTTC.

This clonotype showed up many times. This chain uses TRBV15 with TRBJ2-7; D is possibly TRBD2 (5 bases). Trimming took off 1 base at V and 5 bases at J, with 12 bases between the two ends. This CDR3 is 14 amino acids long. Germline CDR1 LNHNV, CDR2 YYDKDF (reference sequence). Here the CDR3 DNA reads TGTGCCACCAGCAGAGCCCGGCGGGCGGACGAGCAGTACTTC. Encoded protein: CATSRARRADEQYF.

This clonotype was observed a few times. One junction end does not reproduce the germline sequence, and a read error may be involved. J is TRBJ2-7 and V is TRBV30; D is uncertain. Germline-derived CDR1 and CDR2 are GTSNPN and SVGIG (reference sequence). The CDR3 consists of 12 residues. This CDR3 is CAWSGNSYGQYF. The CDR3 DNA is TGTGCCTGGAGCGGAAACTCCTACGGGCAGTACTTC.

This chain connects TRBV20-1 to TRBJ2-5; 10 bases map to TRBD1. This CDR3 is built from 15 residues. V shed 2 bases and J 5 bases; nucleotides not matched to a gene: 8. The V gene's germline CDR1 is DFQATT and CDR2 SNEGSKA (reference sequence). CDR3: CSARPGQGGSETQYF. In DNA, the CDR3 is TGCAGTGCTAGACCCGGACAGGGGGGATCCGAGACCCAGTACTTC.

The chain couples TRBV2 to TRBJ2-2; no clear D gene. Germline assignment: CDR1 SNHLY and CDR2 FYNNEI. Trimming took 6 bases from V and 3 from J, leaving 26 bases between them. This CDR3 is 19 amino acids long. The CDR3 nucleotides are TGTGCCAGCAGCGACCCCTCCCCAGCTAACTATGGCTACACCGGGGAGCTGTTTTTT. It specifies CASSDPSPANYGYTGELFF.

The CDR3 DNA follows: TGTGCCATTGCCAGCAGCTTGGTAGACTACGAGCAGTACTTC. It encodes CAIASSLVDYEQYF. V is TRBV10-3 and J is TRBJ2-7; D gene unclear. Germline CDR1 and CDR2: ENHRY and SYGVKD. The CDR3 contains 14 residues. V lost 9 bases and J lost 3, with 18 bases in between.

This clonotype was observed at least ten times. The gene calls are TRBV18 and TRBJ1-5; D may be TRBD1 (6 bases). Trimming removed 2 bases from V and 6 bases from J, with 11 bases in between. The CDR3 has 14 residues. Germline CDR1 KGHSH, CDR2 LQKENI. CDR3 in DNA: TGTGCCAGCTCACCAAACAGGGCTGGTCAGCCCCAGCATTTT. It is translated as CASSPNRAGQPQHF.

V usage is TRBV15 and J usage is TRBJ2-5, with 9 bases lining up with TRBD2. CDR3 length: 18 residues. The V segment lost 0 bases and the J segment 2 bases; nucleotides outside the gene matches: 10. Germline assignment: CDR1 LNHNV and CDR2 YYDKDF (reference sequence). For the CDR3, the DNA is TGTGCCACCAGCAGAGATCTCTTGGGGCTAGCGGGACAAGAGACCCAGTACTTC. This translates into CATSRDLLGLAGQETQYF.

A single count supports this clonotype. Its ends do not fully match the called genes, so a read error is possible. Here the CDR3 DNA reads TGTGCCAGCAGCCCACGGGGCCACGGCTACACCTTC. Translating gives CASSPRGHGYTF. J is TRBJ1-2 and V is TRBV5-1; D possibly corresponds to TRBD1 (5 bases). In germline, CDR1 is SGHRS, CDR2 YFSETQ. The CDR3 extends over 12 amino acids.

As concerns this clonotype: One junction end disagrees with the germline gene, perhaps due to a read error. The CDR3 spells CASSLSGRAAGELFF. In DNA, the CDR3 is TGCGCCAGCAGCTTATCAGGGAGGGCAGCCGGGGAGCTGTTTTTT. This rearrangement joins TRBV7-6 to TRBJ2-2; 7 nucleotides match TRBD2. This CDR3 spans 15 amino acids. Germline-derived CDR1 and CDR2 are SGHVS and FNYEAQ.

Concerning this clonotype: The limits of the CDR3 on the DNA are not certain, so only TCRdb's listed CDR3 is given. This sequence joins TRBV24-1 and TRBJ2-2; the table's D call of TRBD1 was not tested on the DNA. The CDR3 extends over 16 residues, inclusive of both ends. Germline CDR1 reads KGHDR; CDR2 reads SFDVKD. CDR3 residues: CATSDPGTGGPGSCFF.

The chain uses TRBV3-1 and TRBJ1-2; D remains ambiguous. This CDR3 has 13 residues. Germline V gene sequence: CDR1 LGHDT, CDR2 YNNKEL (reference sequence). Trimming cost V 0 bases and J 7 bases, with 9 bases left between them. The CDR3 DNA is TGTGCCAGCAGCCAAGATTATGGTGGTGGCTACACCTTC. This sequence encodes CASSQDYGGGYTF. Supplemented by reference TRBV3-1 and TRBJ1-2, the full variable domain reads DTAVSQTPKYLVTQMGNDKSIKCEQNLGHDTMYWYKQDSKKFLKIMFSYNNKELIINETVPNRFSPKSPDKAHLNLHINSLELGDSAVYFCASSQDYGGGYTFGSGTRLTVV.

This clonotype was observed once. A read error may account for a junction end that differs from germline. The chain recombines TRBV20-1 with TRBJ2-5; possibly TRBD1 or TRBD2 for D (6 bases each). Germline CDR1 reads DFQATT; CDR2 reads SNEGSKA (reference sequence). CDR3 length equals 13 residues. For the CDR3, the DNA is TGCAGTGCTAACCGACAGGCTGGAGGGACCCAGCACTTC. Protein: CSANRQAGGTQHF.

As regards this clonotype: Possible read error: a much larger clone is one base away. The rearrangement joins TRBV30 to TRBJ1-5, with a possible D match to TRBD1 (5 bases). The CDR3 contains 13 residues. Trimming left V 5 bases short and J 6 bases short, with 14 bases between. In germline, CDR1 is GTSNPN, CDR2 SVGIG (reference sequence). The CDR3 coding sequence is TGTGCCTGGGCCTCGGGACTATGTCAGCCCCAGCATTTT. Protein sequence: CAWASGLCQPQHF.

The chain joins TRBV7-6 to TRBJ2-7, with D possibly matching TRBD2 (6 bases). The CDR3 runs 14 residues. Germline CDR1 SGHVS, CDR2 FNYEAQ. Trimming took off 5 bases at V and 4 bases at J, with 15 bases between the two ends. CDR3 amino acids: CASSPIGGEYEQYF. The DNA for the CDR3 is TGTGCCAGCAGCCCTATCGGCGGGGAATACGAGCAGTACTTC.

This clonotype was detected only a few times. This sequence joins TRBV28 and TRBJ1-5, with 7 bases lining up with TRBD1. From germline, CDR1 is MDHEN and CDR2 SYDVKM. The V segment lost 6 bases and the J segment 4 bases; nucleotides outside the gene matches: 9. This CDR3 is 15 amino acids long. CDR3 amino acids: CASSRPGQTNQPQHF. Here the CDR3 DNA reads TGTGCCAGCAGCCGTCCGGGACAGACTAATCAGCCCCAGCATTTT.

In this sample, this clonotype turned up many times. The rearrangement joins TRBV20-1 to TRBJ2-7; TRBD2 matches 10 bases. The CDR3 length is 16 residues. The germline V gene encodes CDR1 DFQATT and CDR2 SNEGSKA (reference sequence). V was pared by 2 bases and J by 7 bases, with 14 bases of the junction left unmatched. This chain's CDR3 is CSARPAQSGRAGEQYF. As DNA, the CDR3 is TGCAGTGCTAGACCTGCTCAAAGCGGGAGGGCCGGTGAGCAGTACTTC.

As for this clonotype: This may stem from a read error, because a much larger clone lies one nucleotide away. V usage is TRBV4-1 and J usage is TRBJ2-7, with no clear D. With 1 base removed from V and 4 bases from J, the gap between germline ends came to 14 bases. Germline V gene data show CDR1 as MGHRA and CDR2 as YSYEKL. This CDR3 contains 15 residues. Here the CDR3 reads CASSQVSAGAYEQYF. In nucleotides, the CDR3 is TGCGCCAGCAGCCAAGTCTCGGCTGGAGCTTACGAGCAGTACTTC.

This clonotype was detected ten times or more. V usage is TRBV6-5 and J usage is TRBJ1-2; TRBD1 matches 8 bases. Germline-derived CDR1 and CDR2 are MNHEY and SVGAGI. J lost 4 bases, V lost 7 bases, and 14 bases had no gene match. The CDR3 has 16 amino acids. CDR3 nucleotide sequence: TGTGCCAGCACCCACAGGGGGGACCCGCGCGTCTATGGCTACACCTTC. It is translated as CASTHRGDPRVYGYTF.

Remarks on this clonotype: No conserved phenylalanine or tryptophan is present at the end of the CDR3, so a read error is the likely explanation. Because the CDR3's place on the DNA is in doubt, the DNA is left out and the CDR3 is given as listed by TCRdb. This chain connects TRBV20-1 to TRBJ2-5; TRBD2, the table's D call, was not compared with the DNA. The length of the CDR3 is 17 amino acids, counting both ends. From germline, CDR1 is DFQATT and CDR2 SNEGSKA (reference sequence). CDR3 sequence reads: CSADSAAVPSGGYTFGS.